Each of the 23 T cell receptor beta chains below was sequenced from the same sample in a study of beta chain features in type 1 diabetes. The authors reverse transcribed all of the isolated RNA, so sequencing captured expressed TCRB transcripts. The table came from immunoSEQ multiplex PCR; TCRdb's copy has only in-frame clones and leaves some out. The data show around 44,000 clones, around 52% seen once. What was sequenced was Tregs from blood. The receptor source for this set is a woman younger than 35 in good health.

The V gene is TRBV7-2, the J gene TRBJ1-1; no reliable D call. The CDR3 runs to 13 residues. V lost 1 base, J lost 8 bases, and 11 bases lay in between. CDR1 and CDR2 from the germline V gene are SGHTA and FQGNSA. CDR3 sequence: CASSLDGRSEAFF. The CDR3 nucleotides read TGTGCCAGCAGCTTAGACGGCAGGTCAGAAGCTTTCTTT.

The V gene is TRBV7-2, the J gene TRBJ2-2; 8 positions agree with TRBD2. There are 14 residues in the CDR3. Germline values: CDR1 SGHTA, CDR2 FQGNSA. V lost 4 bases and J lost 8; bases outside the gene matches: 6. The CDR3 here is CASSSGLDGGELFF. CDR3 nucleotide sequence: TGTGCCAGCAGCTCGGGACTAGACGGGGGGGAGCTGTTTTTT. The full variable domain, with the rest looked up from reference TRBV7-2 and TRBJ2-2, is GAGVSQSPSNKVTEKGKDVELRCDPISGHTALYWYRQSLGQGLEFLIYFQGNSAPDKSGLPSDRFSAERTGGSVSTLTIQRTQQEDSAVYLCASSSGLDGGELFFGEGSRLTVL.

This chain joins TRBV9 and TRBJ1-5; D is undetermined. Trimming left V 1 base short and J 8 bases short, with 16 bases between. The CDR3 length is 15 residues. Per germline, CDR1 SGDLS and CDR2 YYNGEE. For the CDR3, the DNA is TGTGCCAGCAGCGTATCTGGGCAGTTGTTGGAGCCCCAGCATTTT. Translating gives CASSVSGQLLEPQHF.

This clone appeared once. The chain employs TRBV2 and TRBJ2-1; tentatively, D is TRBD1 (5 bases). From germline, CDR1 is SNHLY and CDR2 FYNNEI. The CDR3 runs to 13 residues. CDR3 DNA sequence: TGTGGGTCAGGGCAGATACCCTCCAATGAGCAGTTCTTC. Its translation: CGSGQIPSNEQFF.

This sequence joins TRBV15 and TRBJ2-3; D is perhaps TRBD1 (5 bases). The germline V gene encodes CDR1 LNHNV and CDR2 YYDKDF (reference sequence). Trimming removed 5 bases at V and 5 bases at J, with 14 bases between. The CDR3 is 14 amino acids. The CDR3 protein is CATSLWGQGDTQYF. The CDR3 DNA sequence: TGTGCCACCAGCCTCTGGGGCCAGGGAGATACGCAGTATTTT.

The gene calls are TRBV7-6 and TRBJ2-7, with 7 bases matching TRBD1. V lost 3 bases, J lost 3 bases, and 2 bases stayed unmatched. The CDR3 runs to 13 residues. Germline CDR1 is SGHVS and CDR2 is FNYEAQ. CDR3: CASSLRQGYEQYF. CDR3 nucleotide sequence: TGTGCCAGCAGCTTGCGACAGGGCTACGAGCAGTACTTC.

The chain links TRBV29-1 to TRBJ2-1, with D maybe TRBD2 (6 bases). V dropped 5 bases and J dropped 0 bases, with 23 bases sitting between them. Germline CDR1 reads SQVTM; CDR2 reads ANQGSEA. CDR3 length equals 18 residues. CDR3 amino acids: CSVTPPAGRDHSYNEQFF. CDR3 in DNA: TGCAGCGTTACACCACCAGCAGGGCGGGATCACTCCTACAATGAGCAGTTCTTC.

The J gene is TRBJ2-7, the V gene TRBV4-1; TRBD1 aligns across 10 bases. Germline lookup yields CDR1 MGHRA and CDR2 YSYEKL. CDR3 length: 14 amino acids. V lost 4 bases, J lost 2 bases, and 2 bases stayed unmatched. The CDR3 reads CASSRDRGTYEQYF. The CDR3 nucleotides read TGCGCCAGCAGCCGGGACAGGGGCACCTACGAGCAGTACTTC.

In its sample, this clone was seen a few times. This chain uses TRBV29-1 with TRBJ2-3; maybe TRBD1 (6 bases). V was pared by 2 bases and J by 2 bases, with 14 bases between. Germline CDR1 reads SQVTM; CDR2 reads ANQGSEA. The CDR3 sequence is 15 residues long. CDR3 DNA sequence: TGCAGCGTTGAAAGGTCAGGGGTCCACACAGATACGCAGTATTTT. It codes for CSVERSGVHTDTQYF.

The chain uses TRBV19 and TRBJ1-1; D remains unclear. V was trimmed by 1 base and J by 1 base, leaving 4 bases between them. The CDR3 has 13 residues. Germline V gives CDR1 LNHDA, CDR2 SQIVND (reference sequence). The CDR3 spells CASSIGGNTEAFF. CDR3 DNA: TGTGCCAGTAGTATAGGCGGGAACACTGAAGCTTTCTTT.

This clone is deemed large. As DNA, the CDR3 is TGTGCCAGTTCGGAGGGAGGGCCAGGTAATGAGCAGTTCTTC. It is translated as CASSEGGPGNEQFF. The chain recombines TRBV19 with TRBJ2-1, with 7 nucleotides matching TRBD2. Germline V lookup: CDR1 LNHDA, CDR2 SQIVND (reference sequence). The CDR3 sequence is 14 residues long. V gave up 8 bases and J gave up 7 bases; unmatched junction bases: 11.

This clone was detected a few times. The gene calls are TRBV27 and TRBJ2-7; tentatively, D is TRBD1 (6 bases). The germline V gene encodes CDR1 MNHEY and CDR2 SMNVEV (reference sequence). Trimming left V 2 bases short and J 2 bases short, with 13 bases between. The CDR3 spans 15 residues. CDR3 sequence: CASSLQGQGPYEQYF. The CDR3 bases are TGTGCCAGCAGTTTACAGGGGCAGGGGCCCTACGAGCAGTACTTC.

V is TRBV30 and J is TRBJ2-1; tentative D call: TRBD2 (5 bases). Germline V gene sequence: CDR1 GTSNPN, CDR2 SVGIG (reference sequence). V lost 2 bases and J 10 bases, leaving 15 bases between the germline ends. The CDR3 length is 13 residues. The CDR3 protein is CAWSTYSREEQFF. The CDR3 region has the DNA TGTGCCTGGAGTACCTATTCAAGGGAGGAGCAGTTCTTC. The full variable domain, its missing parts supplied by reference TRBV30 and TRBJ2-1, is SQTIHQWPATLVQPVGSPLSLECTVEGTSNPNLYWYRQAAGRGLQLLFYSVGIGQISSEVPQNLSASRPQDRQFILSSKKLLLSDSGFYLCAWSTYSREEQFFGPGTRLTVL.

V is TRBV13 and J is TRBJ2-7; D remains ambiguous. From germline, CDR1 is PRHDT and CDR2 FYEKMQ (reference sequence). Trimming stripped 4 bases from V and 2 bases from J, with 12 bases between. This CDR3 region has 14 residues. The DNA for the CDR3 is TGTGCCAGCAGCTCCTGGCCCGATACCTACGAGCAGTACTTC. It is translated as CASSSWPDTYEQYF.

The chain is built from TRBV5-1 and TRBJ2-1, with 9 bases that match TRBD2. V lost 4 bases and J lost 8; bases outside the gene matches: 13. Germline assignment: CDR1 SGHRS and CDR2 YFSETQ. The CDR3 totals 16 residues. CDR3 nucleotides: TGCGCCAGCAGCGGCTGGAGACTAGCGGTATTGGATGAGCAGTTCTTC. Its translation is CASSGWRLAVLDEQFF.

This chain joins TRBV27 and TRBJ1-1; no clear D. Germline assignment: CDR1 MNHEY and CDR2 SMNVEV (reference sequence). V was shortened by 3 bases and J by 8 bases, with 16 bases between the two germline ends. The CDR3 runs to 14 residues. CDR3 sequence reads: CASSLLGRVIEAFF. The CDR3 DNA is TGTGCCAGCAGTTTGTTAGGGAGGGTTATCGAAGCTTTCTTT.

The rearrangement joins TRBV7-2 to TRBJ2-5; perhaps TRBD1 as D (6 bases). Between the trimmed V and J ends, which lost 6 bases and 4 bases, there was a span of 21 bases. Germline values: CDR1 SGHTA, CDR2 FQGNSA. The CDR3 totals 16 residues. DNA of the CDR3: TGTGCCAGCAGTTCCGATGGACAGCCGGGCCGAGAGACCCAGTACTTC. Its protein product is CASSSDGQPGRETQYF.

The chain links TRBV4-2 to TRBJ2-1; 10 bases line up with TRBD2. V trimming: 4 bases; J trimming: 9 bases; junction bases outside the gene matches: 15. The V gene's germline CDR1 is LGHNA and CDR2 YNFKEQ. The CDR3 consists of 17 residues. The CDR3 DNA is TGTGCCAGCAGCCGGGGGGGGGAACTAGCGGGATACCCTGAGCAGTTCTTC. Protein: CASSRGGELAGYPEQFF.

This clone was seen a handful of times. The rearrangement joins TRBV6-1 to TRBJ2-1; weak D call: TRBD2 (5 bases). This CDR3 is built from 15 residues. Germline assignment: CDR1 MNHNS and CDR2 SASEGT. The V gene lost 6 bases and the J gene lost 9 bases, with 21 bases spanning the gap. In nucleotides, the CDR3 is TGTGCCAGCAGGGCTGACTATGCGGTAGTGGGTGAGCAGTTCTTC. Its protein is CASRADYAVVGEQFF.

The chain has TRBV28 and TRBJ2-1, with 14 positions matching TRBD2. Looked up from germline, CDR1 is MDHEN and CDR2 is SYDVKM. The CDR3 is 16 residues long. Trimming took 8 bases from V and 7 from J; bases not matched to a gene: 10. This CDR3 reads CASQIPGTSGSNEQFF. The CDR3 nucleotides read TGTGCCAGCCAAATACCCGGGACTAGCGGGAGTAATGAGCAGTTCTTC.

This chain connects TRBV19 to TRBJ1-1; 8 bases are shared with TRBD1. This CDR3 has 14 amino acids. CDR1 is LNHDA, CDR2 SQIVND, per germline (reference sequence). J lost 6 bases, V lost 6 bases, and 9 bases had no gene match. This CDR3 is CASSLRGPLAEAFF. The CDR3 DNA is TGTGCCAGTAGCCTCAGGGGGCCTCTGGCTGAAGCTTTCTTT.

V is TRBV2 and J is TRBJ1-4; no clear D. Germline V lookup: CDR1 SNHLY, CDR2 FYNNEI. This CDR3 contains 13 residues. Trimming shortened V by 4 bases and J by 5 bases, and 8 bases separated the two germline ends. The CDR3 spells CASSGQRNEKLFF. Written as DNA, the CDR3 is TGTGCCAGCAGTGGGCAGAGGAATGAAAAACTGTTTTTT. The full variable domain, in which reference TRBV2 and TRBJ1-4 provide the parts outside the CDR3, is EPEVTQTPSHQVTQMGQEVILRCVPISNHLYFYWYRQILGQKVEFLVSFYNNEISEKSEIFDDQFSVERPDGSNFTLKIRSTKLEDSAMYFCASSGQRNEKLFFGSGTQLSVL.

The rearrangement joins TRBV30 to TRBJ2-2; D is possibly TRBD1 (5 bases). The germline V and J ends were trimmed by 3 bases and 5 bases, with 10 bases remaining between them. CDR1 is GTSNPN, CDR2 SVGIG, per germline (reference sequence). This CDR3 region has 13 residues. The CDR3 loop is CAWSTGRTGELFF. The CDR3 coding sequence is TGTGCCTGGAGCACAGGTCGGACCGGGGAGCTGTTTTTT.